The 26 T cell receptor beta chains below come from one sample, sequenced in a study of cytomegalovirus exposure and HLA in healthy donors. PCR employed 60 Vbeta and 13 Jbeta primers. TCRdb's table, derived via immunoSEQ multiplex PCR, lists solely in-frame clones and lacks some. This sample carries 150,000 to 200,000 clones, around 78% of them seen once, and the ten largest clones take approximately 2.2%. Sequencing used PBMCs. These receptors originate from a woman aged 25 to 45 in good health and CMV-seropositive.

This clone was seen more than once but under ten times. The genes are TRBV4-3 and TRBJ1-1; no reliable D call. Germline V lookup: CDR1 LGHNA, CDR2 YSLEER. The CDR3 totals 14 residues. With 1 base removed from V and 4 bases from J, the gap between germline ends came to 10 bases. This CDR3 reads CASSQGESRTEAFF. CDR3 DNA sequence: TGCGCCAGCAGCCAAGGTGAGAGTCGCACTGAAGCTTTCTTT.

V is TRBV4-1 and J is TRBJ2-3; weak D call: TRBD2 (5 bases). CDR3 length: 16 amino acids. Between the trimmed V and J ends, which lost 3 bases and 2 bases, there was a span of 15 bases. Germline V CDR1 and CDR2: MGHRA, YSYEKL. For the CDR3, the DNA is TGCGCCAGCAGCCACGGACTTGACGGATACACAGATACGCAGTATTTT. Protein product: CASSHGLDGYTDTQYF.

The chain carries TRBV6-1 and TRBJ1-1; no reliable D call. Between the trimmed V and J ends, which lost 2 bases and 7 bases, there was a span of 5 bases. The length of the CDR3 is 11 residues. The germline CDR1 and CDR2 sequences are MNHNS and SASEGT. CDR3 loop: CASSEPLEAFF. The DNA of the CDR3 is TGTGCCAGCAGTGAACCCCTTGAAGCTTTCTTT.

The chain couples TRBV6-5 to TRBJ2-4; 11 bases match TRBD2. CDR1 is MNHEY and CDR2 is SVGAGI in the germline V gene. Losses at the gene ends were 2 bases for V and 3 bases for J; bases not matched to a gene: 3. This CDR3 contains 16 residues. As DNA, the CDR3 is TGTGCCAGCAGTTACCCACTAGCGGGAGTCAAAAACATTCAGTACTTC. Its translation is CASSYPLAGVKNIQYF.

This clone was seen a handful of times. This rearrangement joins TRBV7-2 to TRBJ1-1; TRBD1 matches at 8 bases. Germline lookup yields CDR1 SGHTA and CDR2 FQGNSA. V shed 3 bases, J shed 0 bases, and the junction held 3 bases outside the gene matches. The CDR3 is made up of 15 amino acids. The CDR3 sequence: CASSFGTGLNTEAFF. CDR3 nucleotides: TGTGCCAGCAGCTTTGGGACAGGATTGAACACTGAAGCTTTCTTT.

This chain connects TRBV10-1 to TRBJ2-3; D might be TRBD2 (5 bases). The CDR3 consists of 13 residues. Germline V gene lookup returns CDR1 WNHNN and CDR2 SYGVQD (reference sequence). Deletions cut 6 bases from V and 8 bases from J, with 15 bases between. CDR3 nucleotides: TGCGCCAGCAGCCACGACGGGCGGGCTACGCAGTATTTT. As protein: CASSHDGRATQYF.

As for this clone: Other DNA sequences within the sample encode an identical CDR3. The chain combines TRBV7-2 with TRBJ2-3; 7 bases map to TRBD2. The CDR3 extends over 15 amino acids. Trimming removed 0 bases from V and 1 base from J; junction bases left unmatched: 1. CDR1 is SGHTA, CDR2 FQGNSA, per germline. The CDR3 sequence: CASSLAAGGTDTQYF. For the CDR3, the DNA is TGTGCCAGCAGCTTAGCGGCGGGGGGCACAGATACGCAGTATTTT. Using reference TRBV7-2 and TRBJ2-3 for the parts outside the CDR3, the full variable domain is GAGVSQSPSNKVTEKGKDVELRCDPISGHTALYWYRQSLGQGLEFLIYFQGNSAPDKSGLPSDRFSAERTGGSVSTLTIQRTQQEDSAVYLCASSLAAGGTDTQYFGPGTRLTVL.

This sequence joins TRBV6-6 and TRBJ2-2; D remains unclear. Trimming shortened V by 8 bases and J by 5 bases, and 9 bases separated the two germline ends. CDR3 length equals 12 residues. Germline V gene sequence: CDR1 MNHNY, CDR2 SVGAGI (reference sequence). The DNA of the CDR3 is TGTGCCAGCTCGGTTTGGACCGGGGAGCTGTTTTTT. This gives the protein CASSVWTGELFF.

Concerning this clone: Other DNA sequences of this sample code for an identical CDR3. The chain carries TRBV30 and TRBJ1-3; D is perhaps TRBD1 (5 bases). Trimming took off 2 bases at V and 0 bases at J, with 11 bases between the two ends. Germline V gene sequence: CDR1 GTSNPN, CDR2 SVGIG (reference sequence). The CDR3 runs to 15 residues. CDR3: CAWSRDSGSGNTIYF. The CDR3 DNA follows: TGTGCCTGGAGTCGGGACTCCGGCTCTGGAAACACCATATATTTT.

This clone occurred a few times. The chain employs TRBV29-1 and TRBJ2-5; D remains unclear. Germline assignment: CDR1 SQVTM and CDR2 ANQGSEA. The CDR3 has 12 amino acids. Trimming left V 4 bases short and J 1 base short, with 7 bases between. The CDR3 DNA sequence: TGCAGCGTTGGTCGGGTCCAAGAGACCCAGTACTTC. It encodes CSVGRVQETQYF.

CDR3 protein: CASSRDFGGNTEAFF. In DNA form, the CDR3 reads TGTGCCAGCAGTCGGGACTTTGGGGGGAACACTGAAGCTTTCTTT. The chain recombines TRBV6-5 with TRBJ1-1; D is perhaps TRBD1 (5 bases). Germline V CDR1 and CDR2: MNHEY, SVGAGI. The ends were cut back, 5 bases at V and 1 base at J, with 14 bases in the middle. The CDR3 runs 15 residues.

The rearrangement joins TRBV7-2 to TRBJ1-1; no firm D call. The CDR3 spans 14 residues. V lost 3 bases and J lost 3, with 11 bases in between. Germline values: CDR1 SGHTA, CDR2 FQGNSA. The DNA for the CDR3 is TGTGCCAGCAGCTTTGTGCCCGAGGACACTGAAGCTTTCTTT. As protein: CASSFVPEDTEAFF.

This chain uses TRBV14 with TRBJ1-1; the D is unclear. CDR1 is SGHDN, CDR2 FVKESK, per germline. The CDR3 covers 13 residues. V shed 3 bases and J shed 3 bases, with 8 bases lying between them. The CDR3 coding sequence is TGTGCCAGCAGCCAGTGGGCCGACACTGAAGCTTTCTTT. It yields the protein CASSQWADTEAFF.

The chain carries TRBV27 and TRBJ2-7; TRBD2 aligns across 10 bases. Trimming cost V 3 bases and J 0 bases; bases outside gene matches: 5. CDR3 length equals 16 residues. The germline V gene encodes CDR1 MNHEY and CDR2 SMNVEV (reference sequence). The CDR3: CASSLKAGGTSYEQYF. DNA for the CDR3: TGTGCCAGCAGTTTGAAAGCGGGGGGGACCTCCTACGAGCAGTACTTC.

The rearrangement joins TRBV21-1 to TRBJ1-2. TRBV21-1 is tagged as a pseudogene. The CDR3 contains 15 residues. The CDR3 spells CASSKRGSSNYGYTF. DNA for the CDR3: TGTGCCAGCAGCAAACGGGGATCCTCTAACTATGGCTACACCTTC.

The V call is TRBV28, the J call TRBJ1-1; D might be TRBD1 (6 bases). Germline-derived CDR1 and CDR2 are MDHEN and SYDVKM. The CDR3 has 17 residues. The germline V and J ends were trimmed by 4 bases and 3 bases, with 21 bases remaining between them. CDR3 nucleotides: TGTGCCAGCAGTTGGCCCCCGGATTGGGACACCTACACTGAAGCTTTCTTT. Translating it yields CASSWPPDWDTYTEAFF. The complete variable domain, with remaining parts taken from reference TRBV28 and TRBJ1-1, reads DVKVTQSSRYLVKRTGEKVFLECVQDMDHENMFWYRQDPGLGLRLIYFSYDVKMKEKGDIPEGYSVSREKKERFSLILESASTNQTSMYLCASSWPPDWDTYTEAFFGQGTRLTVV.

DNA for the CDR3: TGCAGCGCAAATGGGGGGGACGAAAAACTGTTTTTT. Its translation is CSANGGDEKLFF. The gene calls are TRBV29-1 and TRBJ1-4; possibly TRBD1 for D (5 bases). The CDR3 is 12 residues long. The germline V and J ends were trimmed by 7 bases and 8 bases, with 14 bases remaining between them. Looked up from germline, CDR1 is SQVTM and CDR2 is ANQGSEA.

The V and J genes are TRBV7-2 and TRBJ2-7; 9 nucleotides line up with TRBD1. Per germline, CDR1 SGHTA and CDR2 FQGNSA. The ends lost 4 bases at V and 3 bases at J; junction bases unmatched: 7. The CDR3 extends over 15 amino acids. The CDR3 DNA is TGTGCCAGCAGCTACGCCGGGACAGGGTACTACGAGCAGTACTTC. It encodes CASSYAGTGYYEQYF.

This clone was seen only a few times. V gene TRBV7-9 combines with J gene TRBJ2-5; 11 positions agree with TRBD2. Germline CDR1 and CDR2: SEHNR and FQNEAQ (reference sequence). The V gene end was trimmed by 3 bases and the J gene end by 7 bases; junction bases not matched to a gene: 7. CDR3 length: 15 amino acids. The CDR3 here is CASSFGTSGIGTQYF. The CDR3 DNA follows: TGTGCCAGCAGCTTCGGGACTAGCGGAATCGGGACCCAGTACTTC.

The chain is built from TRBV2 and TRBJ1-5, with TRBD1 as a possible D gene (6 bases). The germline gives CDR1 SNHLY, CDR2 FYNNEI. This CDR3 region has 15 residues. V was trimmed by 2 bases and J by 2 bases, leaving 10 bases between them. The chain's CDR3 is CASSEQGSRNQPQHF. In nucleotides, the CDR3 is TGTGCCAGCAGTGAACAGGGGTCCCGCAATCAGCCCCAGCATTTT.

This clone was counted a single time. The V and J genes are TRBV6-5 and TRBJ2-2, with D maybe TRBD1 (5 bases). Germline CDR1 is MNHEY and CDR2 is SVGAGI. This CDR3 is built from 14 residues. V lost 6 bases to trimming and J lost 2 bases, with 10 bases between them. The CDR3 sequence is CASSHGQNTGELFF. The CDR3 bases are TGTGCCAGCAGCCACGGACAAAACACCGGGGAGCTGTTTTTT.

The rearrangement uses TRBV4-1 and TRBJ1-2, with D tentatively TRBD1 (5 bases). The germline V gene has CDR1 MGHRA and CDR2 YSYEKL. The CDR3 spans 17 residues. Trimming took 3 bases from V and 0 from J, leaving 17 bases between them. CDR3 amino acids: CASSHRRQGLANYGYTF. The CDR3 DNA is TGCGCCAGCAGCCATAGGCGCCAGGGCCTAGCTAACTATGGCTACACCTTC.

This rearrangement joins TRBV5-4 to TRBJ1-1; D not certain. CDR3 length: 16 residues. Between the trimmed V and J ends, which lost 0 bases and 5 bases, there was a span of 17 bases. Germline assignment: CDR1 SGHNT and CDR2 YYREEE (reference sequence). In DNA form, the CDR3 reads TGTGCCAGCAGCTTGGATCAGGTTGTGGGTGGGACTGAAGCTTTCTTT. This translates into CASSLDQVVGGTEAFF.

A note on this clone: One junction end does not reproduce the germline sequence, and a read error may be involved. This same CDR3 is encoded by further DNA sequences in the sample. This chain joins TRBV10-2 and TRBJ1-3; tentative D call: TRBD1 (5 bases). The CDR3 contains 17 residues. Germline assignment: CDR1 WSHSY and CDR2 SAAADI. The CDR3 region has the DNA TGCGCCAGCAGTGGAGGCCTCGGGGGAGGCTCTGGAAACACTATATATTTT. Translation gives CASSGGLGGGSGNTIYF.

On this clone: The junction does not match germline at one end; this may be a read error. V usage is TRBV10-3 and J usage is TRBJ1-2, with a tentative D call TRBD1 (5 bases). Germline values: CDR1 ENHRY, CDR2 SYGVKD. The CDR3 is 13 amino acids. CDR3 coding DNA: TGTGCCATCAGTGAGGGGGGGGGAGACCCTCTCCTCTTC. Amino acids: CAISEGGGDPLLF.

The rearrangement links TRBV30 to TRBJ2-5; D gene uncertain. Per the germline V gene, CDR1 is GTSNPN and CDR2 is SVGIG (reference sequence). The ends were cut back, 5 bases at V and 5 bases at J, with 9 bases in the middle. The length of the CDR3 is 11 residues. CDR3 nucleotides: TGTGCCTGGTCGGCTAGGGAGACCCAGTACTTC. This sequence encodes CAWSARETQYF.